These 31 T cell receptor beta chains originate from one sample sequenced in a study of blood T cell repertoires in COVID-19. TCRdb's copy holds only in-frame clones and misses some; the assay was immunoSEQ multiplex PCR. Here the sample spans some 420,000 clones, 75% to 90% being singletons. Sequences were obtained from PBMCs or T cells enriched from blood (not recorded which). Receptors were obtained from a man aged 30-40 years who had recovered from COVID-19.

The chain joins TRBV5-1 to TRBJ2-7, with D possibly matching TRBD2 (6 bases). Looked up from germline, CDR1 is SGHRS and CDR2 is YFSETQ. V shed 1 base and J shed 0 bases, with 8 bases lying between them. This CDR3 comprises 14 residues. CDR3 bases: TGCGCCAGCAGCTTGTACGGGAGCTCCTACGAGCAGTACTTC. Amino acids: CASSLYGSSYEQYF.

This clone was found once. The chain recombines TRBV30 with TRBJ2-4; 7 bases are a match to TRBD2. The CDR3 sequence is 16 residues long. Germline CDR1 is GTSNPN and CDR2 is SVGIG (reference sequence). V trimming: 0 bases; J trimming: 3 bases; junction bases outside the gene matches: 8. DNA of the CDR3: TGTGCCTGGAGTGTGTTAGCGGGTCTAGTCAAAAACATTCAGTACTTC. Its protein product is CAWSVLAGLVKNIQYF.

The rearrangement uses TRBV2 and TRBJ2-1; 8 nucleotides align to TRBD1. The CDR3 is 13 amino acids. Germline CDR1 and CDR2: SNHLY and FYNNEI. The J segment lost 6 bases and the V segment lost 11 bases, leaving 9 bases of the junction unmatched. CDR3 region: CAGSRDRSNEQFF. CDR3 in DNA: TGTGCCGGAAGCCGGGACAGGAGCAATGAGCAGTTCTTC.

The chain uses TRBV2 and TRBJ2-2, with 11 bases that match TRBD2. The CDR3 spans 15 residues. The V gene's germline CDR1 is SNHLY and CDR2 FYNNEI. With 6 bases clipped from V and 6 bases from J, the junction kept 6 bases outside the gene matches. The CDR3: CASSSSGRAPGELFF. The CDR3 region has the DNA TGTGCCAGCAGCAGTAGCGGGAGGGCCCCCGGGGAGCTGTTTTTT.

This chain joins TRBV6-5 and TRBJ2-2; possible D gene TRBD2, 5 bases. Germline V gives CDR1 MNHEY, CDR2 SVGAGI. V was trimmed by 7 bases and J by 2 bases, leaving 8 bases between them. This CDR3 comprises 13 residues. The CDR3 sequence: CASTEGNTGELFF. Here the CDR3 DNA reads TGTGCCAGCACCGAGGGCAACACCGGGGAGCTGTTTTTT.

The chain uses TRBV18 and TRBJ2-7; no reliable D call. The CDR3 loop spans 14 amino acids. Germline V gene sequence: CDR1 KGHSH, CDR2 LQKENI. V lost 1 base to trimming and J lost 0 bases, with 7 bases between them. The CDR3: CASSPQQSSYEQYF. The CDR3 coding sequence is TGTGCCAGCTCACCACAACAGAGCTCCTACGAGCAGTACTTC.

The chain carries TRBV2 and TRBJ2-3, with 9 nucleotides matching TRBD2. The CDR3 extends over 15 amino acids. The ends lost 5 bases at V and 6 bases at J; junction bases unmatched: 9. From germline, CDR1 is SNHLY and CDR2 FYNNEI. The chain's CDR3 is CASSKVSGSLDTQYF. The CDR3 nucleotides read TGTGCCAGCAGTAAGGTTAGCGGGAGTCTTGATACGCAGTATTTT.

V and J are TRBV2 and TRBJ2-7; D is uncertain. Germline V gene data show CDR1 as SNHLY and CDR2 as FYNNEI. The CDR3 runs 10 residues. V was pared by 5 bases and J by 5 bases, with 4 bases between. CDR3 protein: CASSINEQYF. CDR3 nucleotides: TGTGCCAGCAGTATAAACGAGCAGTACTTC.

The V and J genes are TRBV7-2 and TRBJ2-7; 8 nucleotides align to TRBD2. The V segment lost 1 base and the J segment 4 bases; nucleotides outside the gene matches: 9. The CDR3 has 16 residues. Germline V gives CDR1 SGHTA, CDR2 FQGNSA. CDR3 DNA: TGTGCCAGCAGCTTAGTAGGGGTGGCTAGCGGGTACGAGCAGTACTTC. It is translated as CASSLVGVASGYEQYF.

The genes are TRBV4-1 and TRBJ2-1, with TRBD2 identical over 10 bases. Germline-derived CDR1 and CDR2 are MGHRA and YSYEKL. This CDR3 comprises 13 residues. After removal of 2 bases from V and 10 bases from J, the junction contained 2 bases not matched to a gene. CDR3: CASSQLAGDEQFF. The CDR3 DNA reads TGCGCCAGCAGCCAACTAGCGGGAGACGAGCAGTTCTTC.

The rearrangement joins TRBV7-2 to TRBJ1-4; 7 bases are shared with TRBD1. CDR3 length equals 15 residues. CDR1 SGHTA and CDR2 FQGNSA come from the germline V gene. J lost 10 bases, V lost 5 bases, and 13 bases had no gene match. CDR3 bases: TGTGCCAGCAGCGCACAAACAGGGGTAATCGGAAAACTGTTTTTT. This translates into CASSAQTGVIGKLFF.

This sequence joins TRBV5-1 and TRBJ2-5; 10 nucleotides match TRBD2. The V gene's germline CDR1 is SGHRS and CDR2 YFSETQ. The V and J ends lost 0 bases and 0 bases, in that order; junction bases with no gene match: 5. The CDR3 is made up of 17 amino acids. CDR3 nucleotides: TGCGCCAGCAGCTTGGACCCAGCGGGAGGGAACCAAGAGACCCAGTACTTC. This codes for CASSLDPAGGNQETQYF.

The V and J genes are TRBV4-1 and TRBJ2-2; 9 bases line up with TRBD2. CDR1 is MGHRA and CDR2 is YSYEKL in the germline V gene. Trimming removed 4 bases from V and 4 bases from J; junction bases left unmatched: 7. This CDR3 has 16 residues. The CDR3 DNA is TGCGCCAGCAGCCCAGGGCGGGAGGGCCGCACCGGGGAGCTGTTTTTT. Its translation: CASSPGREGRTGELFF.

Only a few counts were recorded for this clone. This chain uses TRBV7-6 with TRBJ2-2; D gene unclear. Germline CDR1 reads SGHVS; CDR2 reads FNYEAQ. The V end was cut by 1 base, the J end by 4 bases, with 4 bases between. The CDR3 has 13 amino acids. CDR3 residues: CASSLVRTGELFF. As DNA, the CDR3 is TGTGCCAGCAGCTTAGTCCGCACCGGGGAGCTGTTTTTT.

This chain joins TRBV24-1 and TRBJ2-7; D is ambiguous. CDR3 length: 15 amino acids. The V end was cut by 8 bases, the J end by 3 bases, with 19 bases between. Germline CDR1 is KGHDR and CDR2 is SFDVKD. The CDR3 spells CATTKAKVRLYEQYF. The CDR3 bases are TGTGCCACCACCAAAGCGAAAGTAAGACTCTACGAGCAGTACTTC.

J is TRBJ2-7 and V is TRBV6-5; D perhaps matches TRBD2 (5 bases). Trimming shortened V by 0 bases and J by 5 bases, and 11 bases separated the two germline ends. Germline CDR1 and CDR2: MNHEY and SVGAGI. The CDR3 totals 14 residues. The chain's CDR3 is CASSYSDSGNEQYF. The CDR3 region has the DNA TGTGCCAGCAGTTACTCGGACTCCGGAAACGAGCAGTACTTC.

The V call is TRBV18, the J call TRBJ1-1; possible D gene TRBD1, 6 bases. CDR1 KGHSH and CDR2 LQKENI come from the germline V gene. Trimming stripped 7 bases from V and 4 bases from J, with 13 bases between. This CDR3 comprises 13 residues. DNA of the CDR3: TGTGCCAGCTTGGTACAGGGCAGCACTGAAGCTTTCTTT. Translation: CASLVQGSTEAFF.

The chain employs TRBV5-4 and TRBJ2-1, with D possibly being TRBD1 (6 bases). V lost 3 bases and J 4 bases, leaving 8 bases between the germline ends. CDR1 and CDR2 (germline): SGHNT, YYREEE (reference sequence). The CDR3 runs to 13 residues. This CDR3 is CASSSDRYNEQFF. The CDR3 DNA reads TGTGCCAGCAGCTCCGACAGGTACAATGAGCAGTTCTTC.

The rearrangement uses TRBV19 and TRBJ2-1; TRBD2 agrees at 11 bases. The CDR3 extends over 17 amino acids. J lost 10 bases, V lost 2 bases, and 13 bases had no gene match. Germline V lookup: CDR1 LNHDA, CDR2 SQIVND (reference sequence). CDR3 in amino acids: CASSIPRGSGRVWEQFF. DNA for the CDR3: TGTGCCAGTAGTATACCTCGAGGTAGCGGGAGGGTTTGGGAGCAGTTCTTC.

V usage is TRBV5-1 and J usage is TRBJ2-3; D not certain. This CDR3 region has 13 residues. Germline assignment: CDR1 SGHRS and CDR2 YFSETQ. V lost 0 bases, J lost 4 bases, and 6 bases lay in between. This chain's CDR3 is CASSLARPDTQYF. For the CDR3, the DNA is TGCGCCAGCAGCTTGGCGAGGCCAGATACGCAGTATTTT.

The chain recombines TRBV7-2 with TRBJ1-5; D is possibly TRBD1 (5 bases). Between the trimmed V and J ends, which lost 5 bases and 4 bases, there was a span of 12 bases. The CDR3 covers 14 residues. Germline V gene data show CDR1 as SGHTA and CDR2 as FQGNSA. The CDR3 DNA sequence: TGTGCCAGCAGCCAGGGTGACAGAAATCAGCCCCAGCATTTT. It codes for CASSQGDRNQPQHF.

This chain joins TRBV7-9 and TRBJ2-5, with 11 bases identical to TRBD2. The germline V gene has CDR1 SEHNR and CDR2 FQNEAQ (reference sequence). The CDR3 has 16 amino acids. V was pared by 5 bases and J by 0 bases, with 5 bases of the junction left unmatched. This chain's CDR3 is CASSPRTSGYQETQYF. DNA for the CDR3: TGTGCCAGCAGCCCCAGGACTAGCGGGTACCAAGAGACCCAGTACTTC.

This clone was counted once. The chain has TRBV5-1 and TRBJ2-1; D unclear. There are 13 residues in the CDR3. Trimming removed 1 base at V and 8 bases at J, with 10 bases between. CDR1 and CDR2 (germline): SGHRS, YFSETQ. The CDR3 loop is CASSLPRVDEQFF. For the CDR3, the DNA is TGCGCCAGCAGCTTGCCCCGGGTCGATGAGCAGTTCTTC.

This clone occurred once. V and J are TRBV5-1 and TRBJ2-1, with TRBD1 identical over 9 bases. Unmatched junction bases numbered 3, after V lost 4 bases and J lost 7 bases. Germline V gene sequence: CDR1 SGHRS, CDR2 YFSETQ. The CDR3 is 13 amino acids. CDR3 in amino acids: CASSRGQGNEQFF. The CDR3 nucleotides are TGCGCCAGCAGCCGGGGACAGGGTAATGAGCAGTTCTTC.

This chain joins TRBV7-9 and TRBJ2-1; D not certain. The CDR3 is 11 amino acids. Germline-derived CDR1 and CDR2 are SEHNR and FQNEAQ (reference sequence). V shed 5 bases and J shed 10 bases, with 9 bases lying between them. The chain's CDR3 is CASSPVSEQFF. DNA for the CDR3: TGTGCCAGCAGCCCCGTGAGCGAGCAGTTCTTC.

The chain has TRBV5-4 and TRBJ1-6; D unclear. In germline, CDR1 is SGHNT, CDR2 YYREEE (reference sequence). V was pared by 5 bases and J by 10 bases, with 22 bases between. The length of the CDR3 is 16 residues. The CDR3 DNA follows: TGTGCCAGCAGTCCTCAAGGCGGTCAGTCAAGGTCACCCCTCCACTTT. Translated: CASSPQGGQSRSPLHF.

As DNA, the CDR3 is TGTGCCAGTAAGAGGTATGGAGGGGACACTGAAGCTTTCTTT. It codes for CASKRYGGDTEAFF. The V call is TRBV19, the J call TRBJ1-1, with a weak D call TRBD1 (5 bases). Germline-derived CDR1 and CDR2 are LNHDA and SQIVND (reference sequence). V shed 7 bases and J shed 3 bases, with 15 bases lying between them. The CDR3 runs 14 residues.

This clone appeared once. The rearrangement links TRBV7-9 to TRBJ2-7; 11 bases map to TRBD2. J lost 3 bases, V lost 3 bases, and 1 base had no gene match. The CDR3 loop spans 14 amino acids. The germline V gene has CDR1 SEHNR and CDR2 FQNEAQ (reference sequence). The CDR3 reads CASSFLAGGYEQYF. In nucleotides, the CDR3 is TGTGCCAGCAGCTTCCTAGCGGGAGGCTACGAGCAGTACTTC.

V is TRBV5-1 and J is TRBJ1-1; 8 bases match TRBD1. Germline loops: CDR1 SGHRS, CDR2 YFSETQ. This CDR3 is built from 15 residues. V was clipped by 3 bases and J by 3 bases; unmatched bases: 7. CDR3 sequence: CASSSIGTGDTEAFF. The CDR3 region has the DNA TGCGCCAGCAGCTCTATTGGGACAGGCGACACTGAAGCTTTCTTT.

In the case of this clone: The same CDR3 can be traced to other DNA sequences in this sample. J is TRBJ1-1 and V is TRBV11-2; no definite D call. There are 13 residues in the CDR3. Trimming shortened V by 3 bases and J by 3 bases, and 8 bases separated the two germline ends. Germline V CDR1 and CDR2: SGHAT, FQNNGV. CDR3: CASSLSLDTEAFF. DNA for the CDR3: TGTGCCAGCAGCTTGTCACTTGACACTGAAGCTTTCTTT.

This clone is a singleton in its sample. The rearrangement uses TRBV7-2 and TRBJ1-1; 7 positions match TRBD1. The CDR3 extends over 16 amino acids. J lost 4 bases, V lost 6 bases, and 14 bases had no gene match. Germline V CDR1 and CDR2: SGHTA, FQGNSA. The CDR3 spells CASRPTGQGGFTEAFF. The CDR3 DNA follows: TGTGCCAGCAGACCCACCGGCCAGGGGGGATTCACTGAAGCTTTCTTT.